Shown below are 10 T cell receptor beta chains from a single sample sequenced in a study of T-cell reconstitution after alpha-beta-depleted transplantation in children. As it was prepared, the TCRbeta library received unique molecular identifiers. Each CDR3 protein gets one entry after TCRdb re-called the PCR reads with MiXCR. The repertoire holds nearly 400,000 distinct CDR3 sequences, with about a fifth as singletons. The sequencing here drew on PBMCs from the stem cell graft donor, taken from the stem cell graft. The receptor set was obtained from a human donor who donated a stem cell graft to a child with acute myeloid leukemia.

This clonotype was detected a few times. The chain uses TRBV28 and TRBJ2-2; possibly TRBD1 for D (5 bases). Germline CDR1 reads MDHEN; CDR2 reads SYDVKM. Between the trimmed V and J ends, which lost 5 bases and 5 bases, there was a span of 9 bases. The CDR3 sequence is 13 residues long. In DNA, the CDR3 is TGTGCCAGCAGTATTCCAGGGACCGGGGAGCTGTTTTTT. Its translation is CASSIPGTGELFF.

To note about this clonotype: Germline is not matched at one junction end, which may reflect a read error. The V and J genes are TRBV29-1 and TRBJ1-5, with unresolved D. From germline, CDR1 is SQVTM and CDR2 ANQGSEA. The CDR3 has 12 residues. DNA for the CDR3: TGCAGCGTTGGAATGAGAAATCAACCCCAGCATTTT. The encoded protein is CSVGMRNQPQHF.

This clonotype was picked up a small number of times. V is TRBV20-1 and J is TRBJ2-3; 12 bases align to TRBD2. Germline-derived CDR1 and CDR2 are DFQATT and SNEGSKA (reference sequence). Unmatched junction bases numbered 8, after V lost 2 bases and J lost 5 bases. There are 16 residues in the CDR3. CDR3 DNA sequence: TGCAGTGCTAGAAAGGCGACTAGCGGGAGCGGAGATACGCAGTATTTT. It is translated as CSARKATSGSGDTQYF.

J is TRBJ2-1 and V is TRBV4-1; D possibly corresponds to TRBD1 (6 bases). The CDR3 is 15 residues long. Germline loops: CDR1 MGHRA, CDR2 YSYEKL. V lost 1 base and J lost 5, with 12 bases in between. The CDR3 DNA follows: TGCGCCAGCAGCCAAGGATCAGGGGTCCACAATGAGCAGTTCTTC. It codes for CASSQGSGVHNEQFF.

This chain joins TRBV11-1 and TRBJ2-1, with 8 bases fitting TRBD1. This CDR3 is built from 13 residues. The ends lost 4 bases at V and 9 bases at J; junction bases unmatched: 5. Germline assignment: CDR1 SGHAT and CDR2 FQDESV (reference sequence). The CDR3 is CASSSGQGGEQFF. In DNA, the CDR3 is TGTGCCAGCAGCTCTGGACAGGGCGGTGAGCAGTTCTTC.

In its sample, this clonotype was seen once. V usage is TRBV7-9 and J usage is TRBJ2-7; TRBD2 is a possible D gene (5 bases). V was clipped by 2 bases and J by 7 bases, with 15 bases between them. Germline V gene lookup returns CDR1 SEHNR and CDR2 FQNEAQ (reference sequence). This CDR3 is built from 14 residues. CDR3 bases: TGTGCCAGCAGCTTATTAAAGCCTTGGGAGGAGCAGTACTTC. Translated, it gives CASSLLKPWEEQYF.

This clonotype was counted at least ten times. The chain has TRBV4-2 and TRBJ2-7; tentatively, D is TRBD2 (6 bases). Trimming stripped 1 base from V and 0 bases from J, with 7 bases between. This CDR3 contains 14 residues. Germline CDR1 is LGHNA and CDR2 is YNFKEQ. The CDR3: CASSQGGNSYEQYF. DNA for the CDR3: TGTGCCAGCAGCCAAGGCGGGAACTCCTACGAGCAGTACTTC.

A few counts support this clonotype. The chain recombines TRBV12-3 or TRBV12-4 with TRBJ2-1; the match to TRBD2 covers 7 bases. V gave up 3 bases and J gave up 0 bases; unmatched junction bases: 5. The CDR3 has 16 amino acids. In DNA form, the CDR3 reads TGTGCCAGCAGTTTGGCTAGCGGAAGCTCCTACAATGAGCAGTTCTTC. Encoded protein: CASSLASGSSYNEQFF.

This chain's CDR3 is CASFLERGSYEQYF. For the CDR3, the DNA is TGTGCCAGCTTTCTCGAGCGGGGGTCTTACGAGCAGTACTTC. This chain links TRBV2 with TRBJ2-7; 8 positions agree with TRBD2. Germline-derived CDR1 and CDR2 are SNHLY and FYNNEI. After removal of 8 bases from V and 4 bases from J, the junction contained 10 bases not matched to a gene. This CDR3 has 14 residues.

This clonotype was detected a few times. The CDR3 DNA reads TGCAGTGCTCCCCGTAGCGGGAGGGCCTACAATGAGCAGTTCTTC. It specifies CSAPRSGRAYNEQFF. The chain is built from TRBV20-1 and TRBJ2-1, with 11 nucleotides matching TRBD2. The CDR3 contains 15 residues. The germline V gene encodes CDR1 DFQATT and CDR2 SNEGSKA (reference sequence). The junction had 5 bases not matched to a gene; V was cut back by 5 bases and J by 2 bases.